Listed below are T cell receptor beta chains from one sample, sequenced in a study of blood T cell repertoires in COVID-19. Measured with immunoSEQ multiplex PCR; TCRdb has only the in-frame clones, and not every one. The table shows 180,000 or so clones, with roughly 85% occurring only once. Specimen: peripheral blood. These receptors originate from a woman aged 60-70 years with acute or convalescent COVID-19. The CDR3 runs from the conserved cysteine through the conserved F or W. D genes are given only for firm matches. Only some rows state a clone size, as once, few, many or a class for expanded clones.

J,size,V,D,CDR3,DNA
TRBJ2-2,.,TRBV5-4,TRBD1,CASFRGPNTGELFF,TGTGCCAGCTTCAGGGGGCCGAACACCGGGGAGCTGTTTTTT
TRBJ1-5,.,TRBV6-5,TRBD1,CASSQGDVSNQPQHF,TGTGCCAGCAGTCAGGGGGACGTGAGCAATCAGCCCCAGCATTTT
TRBJ1-5,.,TRBV15,TRBD1,CATSALNRGYNQPQHF,TGTGCCACCAGCGCCTTGAACAGGGGGTACAATCAGCCCCAGCATTTT
TRBJ1-4,.,TRBV28,.,CASRGGQVGEKLFF,TGTGCCAGCAGGGGGGGGCAGGTAGGGGAAAAACTGTTTTTT
TRBJ1-1,.,TRBV5-4,.,CASSLDQGKTEAFF,TGTGCCAGCAGCTTGGACCAGGGGAAGACTGAAGCTTTCTTT
TRBJ1-2,once,TRBV24-1,TRBD1,CATSGDRGGYGYTF,TGTGCCACCAGTGGGGACAGGGGTGGCTATGGCTACACCTTC
TRBJ2-1,few,TRBV30,.,CAWSVQANSYNEQFF,TGTGCCTGGAGTGTACAGGCGAACTCCTACAATGAGCAGTTCTTC
TRBJ1-3,.,TRBV14,TRBD1,CASSQGQGYAGNTIYF,TGTGCCAGCAGCCAGGGACAGGGATACGCTGGAAACACCATATATTTT
TRBJ2-3,.,TRBV3-1/TRBV3-2,TRBD2,CASSQTSGHTDTQYF,TGTGCCAGCAGCCAAACTAGCGGTCACACAGATACGCAGTATTTT
TRBJ1-4,once,TRBV7-9,TRBD1,CASSPDDRGENEKLFF,TGTGCCAGCAGCCCCGATGACAGGGGTGAGAATGAAAAACTGTTTTTT
TRBJ1-4,.,TRBV24-1,.,CASKAVGLSNEKLFF,TGTGCCAGCAAGGCGGTAGGCCTGAGTAATGAAAAACTGTTTTTT
TRBJ1-3,few,TRBV5-6,TRBD1,CASSLGLQGFSGNTIYF,TGTGCCAGCAGCTTGGGGCTACAGGGGTTCTCTGGAAACACCATATATTTT
TRBJ2-2,.,TRBV28,.,CASSEGNTGELFF,TGTGCCAGCAGCGAGGGGAACACCGGGGAGCTGTTTTTT
TRBJ2-3,.,TRBV29-1,TRBD2,CSVESSGRADTQYF,TGCAGCGTTGAGAGTAGCGGGAGGGCGGATACGCAGTATTTT
TRBJ1-5,.,TRBV6-1,.,CASSEALRGGGQPQHF,TGTGCCAGCAGTGAAGCGCTTCGAGGGGGAGGGCAGCCCCAGCATTTT
TRBJ2-1,.,TRBV5-1,TRBD1,CASSTGQGIYNEQFF,TGCGCCAGCAGCACCGGACAGGGAATTTACAATGAGCAGTTCTTC
TRBJ2-5,.,TRBV18,.,CASSRNEGNQETQYF,TGTGCCAGCTCACGTAATGAGGGAAACCAAGAGACCCAGTACTTC
TRBJ2-5,.,TRBV5-1,.,CASSLGQSQETQYF,TGCGCCAGCAGCTTGGGACAGAGCCAAGAGACCCAGTACTTC
TRBJ2-1,.,TRBV28,TRBD2,CASSLQGLAGGSRFF,TGTGCCAGCAGTCTCCAGGGACTAGCGGGAGGGAGTCGGTTCTTC
TRBJ1-6,once,TRBV2,TRBD1,CASRLQGAYNSPLHF,TGTGCCAGCAGGCTTCAGGGGGCCTATAATTCACCCCTCCACTTT
TRBJ1-6,.,TRBV6-5,TRBD1,CATRQGAQLSSPLHF,TGTGCCACCAGACAGGGGGCGCAACTATCGTCACCCCTCCACTTT
TRBJ2-7,.,TRBV5-4,.,CASSLTGLSYEQYF,TGTGCCAGCAGCTTGACAGGGCTCTCCTACGAGCAGTACTTC
TRBJ1-6,.,TRBV5-1,.,CASRGQNSPLHF,TGCGCCAGCAGGGGGCAGAATTCACCCCTCCACTTT
TRBJ2-1,.,TRBV6-5,TRBD2,CASQPGSGGYNEQFF,TGTGCCAGTCAACCCGGATCGGGAGGCTACAATGAGCAGTTCTTC
TRBJ2-3,few,TRBV7-9,.,CAGVKRRTDTQYF,TGTGCCGGAGTCAAGCGACGCACAGATACGCAGTATTTT
TRBJ1-2,once,TRBV27,.,CASSFGGRDRYGYTF,TGTGCCAGCAGTTTCGGGGGGAGGGACCGTTATGGCTACACCTTC
TRBJ2-5,.,TRBV5-8,TRBD1,CASSSYLTGGKETQYF,TGTGCCAGCAGCTCTTACCTGACAGGGGGCAAGGAGACCCAGTACTTC
TRBJ2-2,.,TRBV19,TRBD2,CASRTSGRAAGELFF,TGTGCCAGTAGAACTAGCGGGAGGGCCGCCGGGGAGCTGTTTTTT
TRBJ2-1,.,TRBV6-5,TRBD2,CASSKTSGINEQFF,TGTGCCAGCAGTAAGACTAGCGGGATAAATGAGCAGTTCTTC
TRBJ2-1,.,TRBV9,.,CASSVSNNEQFF,TGTGCCAGCAGCGTGAGTAACAATGAGCAGTTCTTC
TRBJ1-2,.,TRBV6-5,.,CASSFRDWRYGYTF,TGTGCCAGCAGCTTTCGGGACTGGAGATATGGCTACACCTTC
TRBJ1-1,.,TRBV5-4,.,CASSRNSEAFF,TGTGCCAGCAGCAGGAACAGTGAAGCTTTCTTT
TRBJ2-1,.,TRBV7-3,.,CASSPLPSLSYNEQFF,TGTGCCAGCAGCCCTCTACCAAGCCTCTCCTACAATGAGCAGTTCTTC
TRBJ2-1,.,TRBV9,TRBD2,CASSVSSGRENEQFF,TGTGCCAGCAGCGTTTCTAGCGGGAGGGAGAATGAGCAGTTCTTC
TRBJ2-3,.,TRBV3-1/TRBV3-2,.,CASSRTTHTTDTQYF,TGTGCCAGCAGCCGAACTACCCACACCACAGATACGCAGTATTTT
TRBJ1-1,.,TRBV19,TRBD1,CASSMGPGQGVTEAFF,TGTGCCAGTAGTATGGGCCCCGGACAGGGGGTCACTGAAGCTTTCTTT
TRBJ1-2,.,TRBV6-5,.,CASIRDSSSYGYTF,TGTGCCAGCATCCGGGACTCTTCCTCCTATGGCTACACCTTC
TRBJ1-2,.,TRBV29-1,.,CSVDDGAVLGGYTF,TGCAGCGTTGACGATGGGGCGGTATTGGGTGGCTACACCTTC
TRBJ2-3,.,TRBV20-1,TRBD2,CSASSGANTDTQYF,TGCAGTGCTAGTAGCGGGGCGAACACAGATACGCAGTATTTT